This T cell receptor (beta chain) was sequenced during a study of blood T cell repertoires in COVID-19. The study assigned cohorts using participant-reported clinical history. For recovered donors of Cohort 3, there were two negative PCRs, clearance, or symptom resolution. Assay: immunoSEQ multiplex PCR; the TCRdb copy retains only in-frame clones and omits some. The data contain more than 150,000 clones, around four fifths of them singletons. The CDR3 is 14 amino acids. Germline assignment: CDR1 GTSNPN and CDR2 SVGIG (reference sequence). The V gene lost 0 bases and the J gene lost 7 bases, with 15 bases spanning the gap.

The sequenced material came from PBMCs or T cells enriched from blood (not recorded which). This rearrangement joins TRBV30 to TRBJ1-2, with D perhaps TRBD1 (6 bases). This receptor was taken from a man between 35 and 55 years old who had recovered from COVID-19. The CDR3 protein is CAWSVPRTVPGYTF. The DNA of the CDR3 is TGTGCCTGGAGTGTACCGAGGACAGTTCCTGGCTACACCTTC.